This T cell receptor beta chain originates from a study of blood T cell repertoires in COVID-19. As processed by the authors: Nucleated cell number was recorded as an estimate derived from reference gene primer amplification. Measured with immunoSEQ multiplex PCR; TCRdb has only the in-frame clones, and not every one. V and J calls and clone size follow that table, whereas D and trimming were derived from the DNA. This table holds about 130,000 clones, 85% to 90% found once. The V gene's germline CDR1 is MNHEY and CDR2 SMNVEV (reference sequence). The CDR3 spans 14 residues. With 7 bases removed from V and 4 bases from J, the gap between germline ends came to 16 bases.

The TCR comes from a woman older than 75 with acute or convalescent COVID-19. This chain connects TRBV27 to TRBJ2-5; D possibly corresponds to TRBD2 (6 bases). The sequenced sample consisted of peripheral blood. The CDR3 sequence is CASKEIGAGETQYF. For the CDR3, the DNA is TGTGCCAGCAAAGAGATAGGAGCGGGAGAGACCCAGTACTTC.